This entry describes one TCR beta chain. As yet, its antigen is unknown. Together with a sample-barcoded 5' primer, a J-beta primer mix was included in a second PCR lasting roughly 6 to 12 cycles. Sequencing of every sample gave 3 million or more CDR3-containing paired-end reads. MiXCR, run by TCRdb on the 5' RACE reads, gives a single entry per CDR3 protein. The repertoire has about 800,000 distinct CDR3 sequences, over 45% of them found once; the top ten carry roughly 22%. This sample stems from a study of blood T cells in healthy people across ages. Each donor gave ten milliliters of peripheral blood. Findings and limits, study-wide: Diversity figures based on one million T cells were deemed too low. A greater number of naive CD4+ cells and higher diversity distinguished long-lived donors from aged donors.

After removal of 1 base from V and 8 bases from J, the junction contained 4 bases not matched to a gene. Germline values: CDR1 SEHNR, CDR2 FQNEAQ (reference sequence). This CDR3 comprises 14 residues. The chain carries TRBV7-9 and TRBJ1-4, with 7 bases fitting TRBD1. The clonotype was recovered from a man aged 25 to 40 in good health. Sequencing used blood. The CDR3 bases are TGTGCCAGCAGCTTAGTACAGGGGAACGAAAAACTGTTTTTT. Its translation is CASSLVQGNEKLFF.